This T cell receptor (beta chain) was obtained from a study of CD8+CD57+ T cells in acquired aplastic anemia. Whole-study context: Sorted CD4+ and CD8+ cells gave a mean 3.2 ug DNA, range 0.2 to 27.4 ug. General study findings and limits: Approximately 28 CD8+ CDR3 sequences were shared between patients and controls.

The CDR3 totals 13 residues. Germline V gene sequence: CDR1 LNHDA, CDR2 SQIVND (reference sequence). Between the trimmed V and J ends, which lost 7 bases and 4 bases, there was a span of 13 bases. Before being chosen for sequencing, patients had shown CD8+CD57+ cell expansion by flow cytometry. All participating patients were living with severe acquired aplastic anemia. Untreated patients provided the blood samples, with no therapy given before sampling. Genomic DNA acted as the template from which TCR beta VDJ combination and CDR3 sequence profiling were carried out. From the reads, TCRdb called clonotypes with MiXCR, one entry per CDR3 protein. The table has about half a million distinct CDR3 sequences, around a third seen once. A word on this clonotype: Its specificity is not known.

The sequenced material came from sorted CD4+, CD8+, or CD8+CD57+ T cells (not recorded which) from PBMCs. The chain links TRBV19 to TRBJ1-2, with a tentative D call TRBD1 (6 bases). This sequence was found in a human donor with aplastic anemia. The CDR3 sequence: CASTEDSVYGYTF. The CDR3, as DNA: TGTGCCAGTACCGAGGACAGTGTCTATGGCTACACCTTC.